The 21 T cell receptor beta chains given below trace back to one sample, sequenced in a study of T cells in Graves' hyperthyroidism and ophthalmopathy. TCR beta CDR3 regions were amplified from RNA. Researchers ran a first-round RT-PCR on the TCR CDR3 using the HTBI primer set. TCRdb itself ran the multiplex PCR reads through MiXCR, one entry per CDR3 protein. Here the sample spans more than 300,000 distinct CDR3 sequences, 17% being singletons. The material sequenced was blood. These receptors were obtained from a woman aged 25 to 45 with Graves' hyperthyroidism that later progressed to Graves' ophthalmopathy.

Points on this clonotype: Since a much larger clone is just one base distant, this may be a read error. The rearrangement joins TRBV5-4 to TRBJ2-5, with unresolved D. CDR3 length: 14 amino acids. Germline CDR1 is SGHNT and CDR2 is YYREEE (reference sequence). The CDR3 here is CTSSFLGFQETQYF. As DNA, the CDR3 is TGTACCAGCAGCTTCCTCGGATTCCAAGAGACCCAGTACTTC.

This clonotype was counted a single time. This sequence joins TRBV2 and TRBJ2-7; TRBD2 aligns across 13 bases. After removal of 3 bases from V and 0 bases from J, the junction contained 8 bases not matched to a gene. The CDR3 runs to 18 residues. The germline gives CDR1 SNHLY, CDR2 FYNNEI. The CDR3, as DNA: TGTGCCAGCAGTGATATGAGGACTAGCGGGAGTTCCTCCTACGAGCAGTACGTC. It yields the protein CASSDMRTSGSSSYEQYV.

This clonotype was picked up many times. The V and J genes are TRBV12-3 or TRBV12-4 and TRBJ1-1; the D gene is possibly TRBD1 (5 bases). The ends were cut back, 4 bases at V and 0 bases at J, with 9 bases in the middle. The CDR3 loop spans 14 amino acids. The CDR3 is CASSSQVLNTEAFF. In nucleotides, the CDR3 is TGTGCCAGCAGTTCACAGGTCCTGAACACTGAAGCTTTCTTT.

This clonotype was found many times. Written as DNA, the CDR3 is TGTGCCAGCAGTCGCGGGACTAGCGGGGGGTCCTACAATGAGCAGTTCTTC. It is translated as CASSRGTSGGSYNEQFF. The chain uses TRBV27 and TRBJ2-1; TRBD2 agrees at 15 bases. The CDR3 runs to 17 residues. Germline loops: CDR1 MNHEY, CDR2 SMNVEV (reference sequence). Unmatched junction bases numbered 3, after V lost 5 bases and J lost 1 base.

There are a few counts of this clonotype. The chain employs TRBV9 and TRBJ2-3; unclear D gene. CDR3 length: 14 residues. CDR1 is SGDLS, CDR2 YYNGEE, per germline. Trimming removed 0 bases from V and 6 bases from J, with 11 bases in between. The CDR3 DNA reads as TGTGCCAGCAGCGTAGAGACTTCCACTGATACGCAGTATTTT. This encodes CASSVETSTDTQYF.

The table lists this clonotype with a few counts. The DNA of the CDR3 is TGTGCCAGTAGTGCGACAGGGGGGGGCACAGATACGCAGTATTTT. Its translation: CASSATGGGTDTQYF. The genes are TRBV19 and TRBJ2-3; 9 bases line up with TRBD1. The CDR3 spans 15 residues. With V trimmed by 5 bases and J by 1 base, 4 bases remained unmatched. CDR1 and CDR2 from the germline V gene are LNHDA and SQIVND (reference sequence).

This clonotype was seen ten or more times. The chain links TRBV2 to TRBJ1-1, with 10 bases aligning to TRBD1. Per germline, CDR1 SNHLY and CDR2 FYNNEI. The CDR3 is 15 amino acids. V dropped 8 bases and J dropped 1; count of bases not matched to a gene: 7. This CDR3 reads CASGQGGSGNTEAFF. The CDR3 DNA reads TGTGCCAGCGGACAGGGGGGGAGTGGGAACACTGAAGCTTTCTTT.

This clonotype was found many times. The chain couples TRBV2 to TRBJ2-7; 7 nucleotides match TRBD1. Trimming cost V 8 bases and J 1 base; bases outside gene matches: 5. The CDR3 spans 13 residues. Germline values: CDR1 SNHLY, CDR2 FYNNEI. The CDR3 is CASCNRGSYEQYF. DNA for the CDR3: TGTGCCAGCTGCAACAGGGGTTCCTACGAGCAGTACTTC. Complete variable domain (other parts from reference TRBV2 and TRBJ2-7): EPEVTQTPSHQVTQMGQEVILRCVPISNHLYFYWYRQILGQKVEFLVSFYNNEISEKSEIFDDQFSVERPDGSNFTLKIRSTKLEDSAMYFCASCNRGSYEQYFGPGTRLTVT.

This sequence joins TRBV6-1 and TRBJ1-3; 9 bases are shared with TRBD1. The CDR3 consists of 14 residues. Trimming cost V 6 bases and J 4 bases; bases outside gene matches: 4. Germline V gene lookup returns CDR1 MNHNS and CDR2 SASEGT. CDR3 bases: TGTGCCAGCAGAAGGACAGGGGCAGGAAACACCATATATTTT. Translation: CASRRTGAGNTIYF.

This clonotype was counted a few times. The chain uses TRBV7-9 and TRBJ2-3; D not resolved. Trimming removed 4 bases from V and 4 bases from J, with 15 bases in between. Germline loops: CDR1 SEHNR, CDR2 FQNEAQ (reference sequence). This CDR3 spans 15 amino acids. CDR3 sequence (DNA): TGTGCCAGCAGCTACCCCCTCGCGGCGGCAGATACGCAGTATTTT. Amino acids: CASSYPLAAADTQYF.

The CDR3 protein is CATSVQGDLETQYF. The CDR3, as DNA: TGTGCCACCAGCGTGCAGGGGGATTTAGAGACCCAGTACTTC. This chain links TRBV15 with TRBJ2-5; 7 nucleotides align to TRBD1. V lost 5 bases, J lost 4 bases, and 7 bases stayed unmatched. CDR3 length equals 14 residues. CDR1 LNHNV and CDR2 YYDKDF come from the germline V gene (reference sequence).

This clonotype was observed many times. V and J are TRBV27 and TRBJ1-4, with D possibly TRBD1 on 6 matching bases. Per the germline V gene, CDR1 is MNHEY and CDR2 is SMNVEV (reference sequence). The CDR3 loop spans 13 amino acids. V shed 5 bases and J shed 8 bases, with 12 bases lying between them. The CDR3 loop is CASSPGTREKLFF. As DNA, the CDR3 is TGTGCCAGCAGTCCCGGGACAAGGGAAAAACTGTTTTTT.

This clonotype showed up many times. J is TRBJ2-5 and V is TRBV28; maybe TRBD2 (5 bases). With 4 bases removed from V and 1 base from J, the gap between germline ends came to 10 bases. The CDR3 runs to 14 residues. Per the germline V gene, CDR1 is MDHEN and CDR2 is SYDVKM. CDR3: CASSSLRGQETQYF. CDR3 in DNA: TGTGCCAGCAGTTCCCTTCGGGGCCAAGAGACCCAGTACTTC.

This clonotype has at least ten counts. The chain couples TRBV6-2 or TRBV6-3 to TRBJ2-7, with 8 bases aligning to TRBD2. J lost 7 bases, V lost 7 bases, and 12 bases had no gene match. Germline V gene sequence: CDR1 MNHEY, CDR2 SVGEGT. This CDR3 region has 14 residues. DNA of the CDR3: TGTGCCAGCACGCCTGGCGGGAGGCGGTCTGAGCAGTACTTC. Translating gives CASTPGGRRSEQYF.

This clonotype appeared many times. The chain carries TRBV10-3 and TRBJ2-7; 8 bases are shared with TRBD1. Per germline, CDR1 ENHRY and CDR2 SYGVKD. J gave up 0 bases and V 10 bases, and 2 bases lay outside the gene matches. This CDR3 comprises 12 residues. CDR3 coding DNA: TGTGCCAGTGGACAGGGCTCCTACGAGCAGTACTTC. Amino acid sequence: CASGQGSYEQYF.

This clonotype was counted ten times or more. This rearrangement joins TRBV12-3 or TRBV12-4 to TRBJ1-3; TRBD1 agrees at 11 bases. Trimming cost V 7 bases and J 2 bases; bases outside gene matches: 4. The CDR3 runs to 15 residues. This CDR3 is CASIRTGGPGNTIYF. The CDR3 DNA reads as TGTGCCAGCATCAGGACAGGGGGCCCTGGAAACACCATATATTTT.

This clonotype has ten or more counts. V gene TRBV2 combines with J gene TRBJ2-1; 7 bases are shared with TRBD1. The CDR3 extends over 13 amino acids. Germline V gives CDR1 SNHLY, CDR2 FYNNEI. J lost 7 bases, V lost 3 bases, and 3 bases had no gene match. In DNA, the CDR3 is TGTGCCAGCAGTGATACAGGGGCTAATGAGCAGTTCTTC. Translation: CASSDTGANEQFF.

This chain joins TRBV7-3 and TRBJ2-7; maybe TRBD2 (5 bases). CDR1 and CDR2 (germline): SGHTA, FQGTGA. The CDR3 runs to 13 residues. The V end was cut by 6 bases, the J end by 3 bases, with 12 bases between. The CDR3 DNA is TGTGCCAGCAGTCATGGAGGAGACTACGAGCAGTACTTC. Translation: CASSHGGDYEQYF.

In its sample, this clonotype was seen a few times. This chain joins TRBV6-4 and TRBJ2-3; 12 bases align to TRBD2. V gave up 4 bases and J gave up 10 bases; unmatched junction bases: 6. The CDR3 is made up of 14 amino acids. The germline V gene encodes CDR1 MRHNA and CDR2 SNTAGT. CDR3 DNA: TGTGCCAGCAGTGGACTAGCGGGAGTTCCAGCGCAGTATTTT. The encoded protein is CASSGLAGVPAQYF.

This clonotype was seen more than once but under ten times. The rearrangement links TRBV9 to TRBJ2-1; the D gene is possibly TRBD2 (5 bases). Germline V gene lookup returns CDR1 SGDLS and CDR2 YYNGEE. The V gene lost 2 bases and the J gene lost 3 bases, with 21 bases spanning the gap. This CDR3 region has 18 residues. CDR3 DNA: TGTGCCAGCAGCGTGCCCCGTAGCGACGGAGAGGGCTACAATGAGCAGTTCTTC. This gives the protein CASSVPRSDGEGYNEQFF.

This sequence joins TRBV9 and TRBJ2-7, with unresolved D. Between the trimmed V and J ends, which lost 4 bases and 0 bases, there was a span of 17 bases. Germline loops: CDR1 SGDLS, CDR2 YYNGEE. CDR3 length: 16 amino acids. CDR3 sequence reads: CASSPRQKGSSYEQYF. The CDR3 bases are TGTGCCAGCAGCCCGCGCCAGAAAGGAAGCTCCTACGAGCAGTACTTC.